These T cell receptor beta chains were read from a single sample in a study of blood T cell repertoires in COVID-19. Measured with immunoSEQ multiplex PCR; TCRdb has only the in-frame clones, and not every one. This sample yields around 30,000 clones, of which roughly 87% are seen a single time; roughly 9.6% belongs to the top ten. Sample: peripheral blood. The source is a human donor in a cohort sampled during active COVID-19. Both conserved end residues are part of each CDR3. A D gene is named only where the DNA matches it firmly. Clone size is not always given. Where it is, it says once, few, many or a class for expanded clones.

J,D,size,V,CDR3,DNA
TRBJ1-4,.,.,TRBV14,CASSLSTYVPTNEKLFF,TGTGCCAGCAGCCTATCTACCTACGTCCCAACTAATGAAAAACTGTTTTTT
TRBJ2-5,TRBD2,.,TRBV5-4,CASSPQRGGGETQYF,TGTGCCAGCAGCCCCCAGCGGGGGGGCGGGGAGACCCAGTACTTC
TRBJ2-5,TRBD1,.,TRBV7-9,CASSLRTGQQETQYF,TGTGCCAGCAGCTTAAGGACAGGACAACAAGAGACCCAGTACTTC
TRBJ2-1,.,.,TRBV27,CASSSWDLSNEQFF,TGTGCCAGCAGTTCATGGGACTTGAGCAATGAGCAGTTCTTC
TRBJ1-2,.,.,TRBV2,CASQRDNYGYTF,TGTGCCAGTCAGAGGGATAACTATGGCTACACCTTC
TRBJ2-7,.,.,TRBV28,CASSLDSLKQYF,TGTGCCAGCAGTTTAGATTCACTAAAGCAGTACTTC
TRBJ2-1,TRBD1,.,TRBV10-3,CASTGTGSNEQFF,TGTGCCAGTACCGGGACAGGTTCCAATGAGCAGTTCTTC
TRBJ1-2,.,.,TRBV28,CASSLLSLGAYGYTF,TGTGCCAGCAGTTTACTAAGTCTGGGGGCTTATGGCTACACCTTC
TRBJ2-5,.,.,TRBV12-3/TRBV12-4,CASRASETQYF,TGTGCCAGCAGGGCCTCCGAGACCCAGTACTTC
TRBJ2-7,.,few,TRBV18,CASSSGVYEQYF,TGTGCCAGCTCGTCGGGTGTTTACGAGCAGTACTTC
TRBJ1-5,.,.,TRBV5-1,CASSLVGGNQPQHF,TGCGCCAGCAGCTTGGTAGGGGGCAATCAGCCCCAGCATTTT
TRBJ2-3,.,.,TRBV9,CASSAGPTHTDTQYF,TGTGCCAGCAGCGCTGGTCCCACACACACAGATACGCAGTATTTT
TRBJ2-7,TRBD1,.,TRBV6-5,CASTRARGLGEQYF,TGTGCCAGCACCCGGGCCAGGGGGCTTGGCGAGCAGTACTTC
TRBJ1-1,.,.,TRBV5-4,CASSFFQMNTEAFF,TGTGCCAGCAGCTTCTTTCAGATGAACACTGAAGCTTTCTTT
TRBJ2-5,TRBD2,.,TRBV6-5,CASRGLAGWETQYF,TGTGCCAGCAGGGGACTAGCGGGGTGGGAGACCCAGTACTTC
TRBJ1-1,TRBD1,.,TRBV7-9,CASSLTGTGRTEAFF,TGTGCCAGCAGCTTAACCGGGACAGGGAGGACTGAAGCTTTCTTT
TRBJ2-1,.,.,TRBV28,CASSLSNEQFF,TGTGCCAGCAGTTTATCAAATGAGCAGTTCTTC
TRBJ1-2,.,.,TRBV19,CASSIARAGYGYTF,TGTGCCAGTAGTATTGCGCGGGCAGGCTATGGCTACACCTTC
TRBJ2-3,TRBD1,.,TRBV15,CATRIGQALSTDTQYF,TGTGCCACCCGGATTGGACAGGCCTTAAGCACAGATACGCAGTATTTT
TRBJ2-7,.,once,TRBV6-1,CASSESVTTLFSYEQYF,TGTGCCAGCAGTGAATCGGTCACTACCCTGTTCTCCTACGAGCAGTACTTC
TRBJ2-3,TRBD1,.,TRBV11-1,CASSSRTGPDTQYF,TGTGCCAGCAGCTCCCGGACAGGGCCAGATACGCAGTATTTT
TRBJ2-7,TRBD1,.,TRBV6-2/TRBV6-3,CASSLRTGDEQYF,TGTGCCAGCAGTCTTAGGACAGGGGACGAGCAGTACTTC
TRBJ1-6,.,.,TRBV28,CASSLGQISENSPLHF,TGTGCCAGCAGTTTAGGACAGATATCAGAGAATTCACCCCTCCACTTT
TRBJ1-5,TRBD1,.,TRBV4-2,CASSQDGQGDQPQHF,TGTGCCAGCAGCCAAGACGGACAGGGGGACCAGCCCCAGCATTTT
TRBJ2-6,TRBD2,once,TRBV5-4,CASTSGGSGANVLTF,TGTGCCAGCACCTCGGGAGGCTCTGGGGCCAACGTCCTGACTTTC
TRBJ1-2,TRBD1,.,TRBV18,CASSPSGQGNFGYTF,TGTGCCAGCTCACCCTCCGGACAGGGGAATTTTGGCTACACCTTC
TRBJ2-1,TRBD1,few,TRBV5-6,CASSLYGTGDYNEQFF,TGTGCCAGCAGCTTGTATGGGACAGGGGACTACAATGAGCAGTTCTTC